These T cell receptor beta chains were read from a single sample in a study of blood T cell repertoires in COVID-19. Assay used: immunoSEQ multiplex PCR; TCRdb lists only in-frame clones, some missing. The sample lists over 200,000 clones; 84% were seen once. Sequenced sample: peripheral blood. These receptors originate from a woman between 45 and 60 years old with active or convalescent COVID-19. The CDR3 runs from the conserved cysteine through the conserved F or W. A D gene is named only where the DNA matches it firmly.

CDR3aa,CDR3nt,j_gene,d_gene,v_gene
CASSPGQGMNTEAFF,TGCGCCAGCAGCCCGGGACAGGGGATGAACACTGAAGCTTTCTTT,TRBJ1-1,TRBD1,TRBV10-2
CASSQESLVPGEQYF,TGCGCCAGCAGCCAAGAGAGCCTCGTTCCCGGCGAGCAGTACTTC,TRBJ2-7,.,TRBV4-1
CSASPTGGGQPQHF,TGCAGTGCTAGTCCGACAGGGGGCGGTCAGCCCCAGCATTTT,TRBJ1-5,TRBD1,TRBV20-1
CASSEAPSSFGETQYF,TGTGCCAGCAGTGAGGCCCCTTCTAGCTTCGGAGAGACCCAGTACTTC,TRBJ2-5,.,TRBV25-1
CASRGVYGYTF,TGTGCCAGCCGGGGAGTCTATGGCTACACCTTC,TRBJ1-2,.,TRBV28
CASISKGVWPYGYTF,TGTGCCAGCATCTCGAAGGGGGTTTGGCCCTATGGCTACACCTTC,TRBJ1-2,.,TRBV2
CASSPRGEGLGETQYF,TGTGCCAGCAGCCCGCGGGGGGAAGGCCTAGGAGAGACCCAGTACTTC,TRBJ2-5,TRBD2,TRBV5-8
CASSLVGTGPSEQYF,TGTGCCAGCAGCTTAGTCGGGACAGGGCCCTCCGAGCAGTACTTC,TRBJ2-7,TRBD1,TRBV5-4
CASSVGGVAEKLFF,TGTGCCAGCAGCGTAGGCGGCGTCGCTGAAAAACTGTTTTTT,TRBJ1-4,.,TRBV6-5
CASSQEGRYNQPQHF,TGCGCCAGCAGCCAAGAGGGCCGTTACAATCAGCCCCAGCATTTT,TRBJ1-5,.,TRBV4-1